The entry that follows covers one T cell receptor beta chain sequence. The sample comes from a study of shared clonotypes between healthy human individuals. The CDR3 is 16 residues long. From germline, CDR1 is MNHNY and CDR2 SVGAGI (reference sequence). V shed 7 bases and J 0 bases; nucleotides not matched to a gene: 6. The assay was immunoSEQ multiplex PCR, and TCRdb's table has in-frame clones only and misses some. In the table there are about 1.5 million clones, 95% to 99% of which are singletons. Input material: naive CD4+ T cells sorted from blood. Subset denoted: CD45RA+ positively selected. This chain connects TRBV6-6 to TRBJ2-1, with 10 nucleotides matching TRBD2. The sequence was obtained from a man between 25 and 39 years old in good health. CDR3 protein: CASTGLAGVSYNEQFF. The CDR3, as DNA: TGTGCCAGCACGGGGCTAGCGGGAGTCTCCTACAATGAGCAGTTCTTC.